These 28 T cell receptor beta chains originate from one sample sequenced in a study of blood T cell repertoires in COVID-19. Some clones are missing from TCRdb's copy, which holds only in-frame ones; the method was immunoSEQ multiplex PCR. The data contain some 46,000 clones, 88% of them seen just once; the ten biggest clones take up less than 9%. The sample taken for sequencing was peripheral blood. The receptors derive from a man in his fifties or sixties with acute or convalescent COVID-19.

The V gene is TRBV27, the J gene TRBJ1-2; 8 nucleotides align to TRBD1. CDR1 and CDR2 from the germline V gene are MNHEY and SMNVEV (reference sequence). Trimming took 4 bases from V and 3 from J; bases not matched to a gene: 1. This CDR3 is 13 amino acids long. The CDR3 DNA sequence: TGTGCCAGCAGTTCCAGGGGGCACTATGGCTACACCTTC. Its translation: CASSSRGHYGYTF.

J is TRBJ2-2 and V is TRBV7-8; 7 nucleotides match TRBD1. Germline V CDR1 and CDR2: SGHVS, FQNEAQ. There are 14 residues in the CDR3. V was pared by 4 bases and J by 6 bases, with 5 bases of the junction left unmatched. This CDR3 is CASSYFTGAGELFF. CDR3 sequence (DNA): TGTGCCAGCAGCTACTTCACAGGGGCCGGGGAGCTGTTTTTT.

The chain links TRBV3-1 (or the pseudogene TRBV3-2) to TRBJ1-2; 10 positions agree with TRBD1. V was clipped by 4 bases and J by 5 bases; unmatched bases: 1. This CDR3 has 13 amino acids. Germline V gene sequence: CDR1 LGHDT, CDR2 YNNKEL (reference sequence). CDR3: CASSRQGAYGYTF. CDR3 nucleotide sequence: TGTGCCAGCAGCCGACAGGGGGCATATGGCTACACCTTC.

This clone was recorded once. This chain connects TRBV6-5 to TRBJ1-1; tentatively, D is TRBD1 (5 bases). CDR1 MNHEY and CDR2 SVGAGI come from the germline V gene. Trimming shortened V by 6 bases and J by 4 bases, and 12 bases separated the two germline ends. This CDR3 spans 13 amino acids. The CDR3, as DNA: TGTGCCAGCAGGGGATCCCAGGGCACTGAAGCTTTCTTT. It specifies CASRGSQGTEAFF.

The V call is TRBV6-6, the J call TRBJ2-7; 7 bases match TRBD1. J gave up 0 bases and V 6 bases, and 8 bases lay outside the gene matches. The germline V gene has CDR1 MNHNY and CDR2 SVGAGI (reference sequence). The CDR3 has 15 amino acids. The CDR3 bases are TGTGCCAGCAGCCTTAGACAGGGAGCCTCCTACGAGCAGTACTTC. Translated: CASSLRQGASYEQYF.

The CDR3 sequence is CASSLRRADTQYF. The CDR3 nucleotides are TGTGCCAGTAGTCTCCGCAGGGCAGATACGCAGTATTTT. The chain combines TRBV19 with TRBJ2-3; maybe TRBD1 (5 bases). CDR3 length: 13 residues. Trimming took off 5 bases at V and 4 bases at J, with 10 bases between the two ends. CDR1 is LNHDA, CDR2 SQIVND, per germline (reference sequence).

This chain links TRBV20-1 with TRBJ2-7; no clear D. V gave up 4 bases and J gave up 4 bases, with 8 bases separating them. The CDR3 extends over 11 amino acids. The V gene's germline CDR1 is DFQATT and CDR2 SNEGSKA (reference sequence). CDR3 sequence (DNA): TGCAGTGCTACAAGTACTTACGAGCAGTACTTC. Translating gives CSATSTYEQYF.

The chain recombines TRBV5-4 with TRBJ2-3, with 9 bases aligning to TRBD2. Germline CDR1 and CDR2: SGHNT and YYREEE (reference sequence). This CDR3 is built from 14 residues. J lost 5 bases, V lost 0 bases, and 1 base had no gene match. CDR3 in amino acids: CASSLGLAEDTQYF. The CDR3 DNA sequence: TGTGCCAGCAGCTTGGGACTAGCGGAAGATACGCAGTATTTT.

The rearrangement links TRBV5-1 to TRBJ2-1, with 7 bases fitting TRBD1. Germline loops: CDR1 SGHRS, CDR2 YFSETQ. This CDR3 spans 15 amino acids. The V and J ends lost 4 bases and 5 bases, in that order; junction bases with no gene match: 9. In nucleotides, the CDR3 is TGCGCCAGCAGCGTTCTCCCGGGACAGAACAATGAGCAGTTCTTC. It is translated as CASSVLPGQNNEQFF.

The chain has TRBV12-3 or TRBV12-4 and TRBJ1-2; a possible D gene is TRBD1 (5 bases). The CDR3 has 12 amino acids. V lost 7 bases to trimming and J lost 7 bases, with 13 bases between them. In nucleotides, the CDR3 is TGTGCCAGCACCAGGGCCCCCGGTGGCTACACCTTC. Its translation: CASTRAPGGYTF.

On this clone: In the same sample, other DNA sequences code for this CDR3. The V call is TRBV27, the J call TRBJ2-5; TRBD2 agrees at 14 bases. The CDR3 is 19 amino acids. The germline V gene encodes CDR1 MNHEY and CDR2 SMNVEV (reference sequence). Trimming took 2 bases from V and 2 from J; bases not matched to a gene: 10. CDR3 amino acids: CASSLGLAGGHSFQETQYF. The CDR3 coding sequence is TGTGCCAGCAGTTTAGGACTAGCGGGGGGACATTCCTTTCAAGAGACCCAGTACTTC.

The chain employs TRBV19 and TRBJ2-7; 8 positions agree with TRBD2. The CDR3 totals 13 residues. In germline, CDR1 is LNHDA, CDR2 SQIVND (reference sequence). V dropped 6 bases and J dropped 2; count of bases not matched to a gene: 3. In nucleotides, the CDR3 is TGTGCCAGTAGCCGGGGGGGGGCCTACGAGCAGTACTTC. Its translation is CASSRGGAYEQYF.

The chain employs TRBV10-3 and TRBJ1-5; no reliable D call. The CDR3 sequence is 15 residues long. The germline V gene has CDR1 ENHRY and CDR2 SYGVKD. V shed 2 bases and J shed 0 bases, with 8 bases lying between them. The CDR3 reads CAISERGDSNQPQHF. Written as DNA, the CDR3 is TGTGCCATCAGTGAGCGGGGAGATAGCAATCAGCCCCAGCATTTT.

The chain employs TRBV19 and TRBJ1-2; TRBD1 agrees at 7 bases. Unmatched junction bases numbered 6, after V lost 7 bases and J lost 4 bases. The CDR3 covers 13 residues. The germline V gene encodes CDR1 LNHDA and CDR2 SQIVND (reference sequence). CDR3 nucleotides: TGTGCCAGTAACCGACAGGGAGGCTATGGCTACACCTTC. Translated, it gives CASNRQGGYGYTF.

The rearrangement joins TRBV11-1 to TRBJ1-2; 7 bases line up with TRBD1. After removal of 2 bases from V and 8 bases from J, the junction contained 2 bases not matched to a gene. Germline V CDR1 and CDR2: SGHAT, FQDESV (reference sequence). The CDR3 extends over 12 amino acids. The CDR3 DNA follows: TGTGCCAGCAGCTTAACAGGGGACGGCTACACCTTC. Its translation is CASSLTGDGYTF.

This clone was recorded only once. The rearrangement uses TRBV7-2 and TRBJ1-2, with D tentatively TRBD1 (6 bases). The V end lost 8 bases, the J end lost 3 bases, and 13 bases lay between the germline ends. This CDR3 comprises 13 residues. Germline V lookup: CDR1 SGHTA, CDR2 FQGNSA. The CDR3 here is CASGTGTHYGYTF. DNA of the CDR3: TGTGCCAGCGGGACGGGGACACACTATGGCTACACCTTC.

The genes are TRBV7-9 and TRBJ2-2; 7 bases are a match to TRBD2. V shed 4 bases and J 2 bases; nucleotides not matched to a gene: 7. The CDR3 spans 16 residues. Germline V gene data show CDR1 as SEHNR and CDR2 as FQNEAQ (reference sequence). CDR3 sequence: CASSSGTKQNTGELFF. The CDR3 DNA is TGTGCCAGCAGCTCCGGGACTAAACAAAACACCGGGGAGCTGTTTTTT.

This sequence joins TRBV25-1 and TRBJ2-1, with 9 bases matching TRBD2. The germline V gene encodes CDR1 MGHDK and CDR2 SYGVNS. V gave up 3 bases and J gave up 4 bases; unmatched junction bases: 7. The CDR3 covers 16 residues. CDR3 nucleotides: TGTGCCAGCAGTGATAGCGGGGGACCCGAGTACAATGAGCAGTTCTTC. Amino acids: CASSDSGGPEYNEQFF. Filled out from reference TRBV25-1 and TRBJ2-1, the complete variable domain reads EADIYQTPRYLVIGTGKKITLECSQTMGHDKMYWYQQDPGMELHLIHYSYGVNSTEKGDLSSESTVSRIRTEHFPLTLESARPSHTSQYLCASSDSGGPEYNEQFFGPGTRLTVL.

This chain uses TRBV4-2 with TRBJ2-2; maybe TRBD2 (7 bases). Trimming removed 4 bases from V and 2 bases from J, with 11 bases in between. The length of the CDR3 is 15 residues. Germline values: CDR1 LGHNA, CDR2 YNFKEQ. CDR3 amino acids: CASSLAGANTGELFF. The CDR3 DNA follows: TGTGCCAGCAGCCTGGCGGGGGCCAACACCGGGGAGCTGTTTTTT.

V usage is TRBV15 and J usage is TRBJ1-1; perhaps TRBD1 as D (6 bases). This CDR3 has 15 amino acids. Germline lookup yields CDR1 LNHNV and CDR2 YYDKDF (reference sequence). V was shortened by 0 bases and J by 0 bases, with 8 bases between the two germline ends. DNA of the CDR3: TGTGCCACCAGCAGAGACAGGGGTCTGAACACTGAAGCTTTCTTT. This encodes CATSRDRGLNTEAFF.

The V gene is TRBV2, the J gene TRBJ2-2, with 7 nucleotides matching TRBD1. V trimming: 6 bases; J trimming: 3 bases; junction bases outside the gene matches: 7. This CDR3 comprises 15 residues. Per germline, CDR1 SNHLY and CDR2 FYNNEI. This CDR3 reads CASRRQGGYTGELFF. The DNA for the CDR3 is TGTGCCAGCAGGAGACAGGGTGGATACACCGGGGAGCTGTTTTTT.

The chain has TRBV12-3 or TRBV12-4 and TRBJ2-1; a possible D gene is TRBD1 (5 bases). V was trimmed by 2 bases and J by 3 bases, leaving 5 bases between them. The CDR3 has 13 residues. CDR3 loop: CASSLQGYNEQFF. CDR3 nucleotide sequence: TGTGCCAGCAGTTTACAGGGCTACAATGAGCAGTTCTTC.

The rearrangement uses TRBV14 and TRBJ2-3; 7 nucleotides agree with TRBD2. The CDR3 consists of 16 residues. Germline assignment: CDR1 SGHDN and CDR2 FVKESK. V lost 5 bases and J lost 0; bases outside the gene matches: 8. CDR3 protein: CASSFRLASSTDTQYF. Here the CDR3 DNA reads TGTGCCAGCAGCTTCCGACTAGCTTCTAGCACAGATACGCAGTATTTT. Looking up the rest from reference TRBV14 and TRBJ2-3 gives the full variable domain: EAGVTQFPSHSVIEKGQTVTLRCDPISGHDNLYWYRRVMGKEIKFLLHFVKESKQDESGMPNNRFLAERTGGTYSTLKVQPAELEDSGVYFCASSFRLASSTDTQYFGPGTRLTVL.

This clone was observed once. The CDR3 reads CSASADRSWESGYTF. In nucleotides, the CDR3 is TGCAGTGCTAGTGCCGACAGGTCATGGGAAAGTGGCTACACCTTC. The rearrangement joins TRBV20-1 to TRBJ1-2; D may be TRBD1 (6 bases). This CDR3 is 15 amino acids long. CDR1 DFQATT and CDR2 SNEGSKA come from the germline V gene (reference sequence). V lost 3 bases to trimming and J lost 7 bases, with 21 bases between them.

The J gene is TRBJ2-7, the V gene TRBV6-5; the D gene is possibly TRBD1 (5 bases). There are 14 residues in the CDR3. CDR1 MNHEY and CDR2 SVGAGI come from the germline V gene. Deletions cut 8 bases from V and 9 bases from J, with 23 bases between. CDR3 sequence reads: CASSTSTGASGQYF. In nucleotides, the CDR3 is TGTGCCAGCTCCACCTCCACAGGAGCCTCCGGGCAGTACTTC.

J is TRBJ2-3 and V is TRBV28; no firm D call. CDR3 size: 16 residues. CDR1 is MDHEN and CDR2 is SYDVKM in the germline V gene. Trimming pared 10 bases from V and 0 bases from J, leaving 20 bases between. CDR3 DNA: TGTGCCATCCATCGCGGAGCCGGGTATAGCACAGATACGCAGTATTTT. Translation: CAIHRGAGYSTDTQYF.

J is TRBJ1-3 and V is TRBV14, with D possibly being TRBD1 (6 bases). This CDR3 spans 13 amino acids. Germline CDR1 reads SGHDN; CDR2 reads FVKESK. V lost 4 bases and J 7 bases, leaving 11 bases between the germline ends. CDR3 nucleotides: TGTGCCAGCAGCCTTGGACAGATTAACACCATATATTTT. Protein product: CASSLGQINTIYF.

Points on this clone: A much larger clone differs by one base, so this may be a read error. This CDR3 is also generated by other DNA sequences in the sample. V gene TRBV5-1 combines with J gene TRBJ1-1, with a tentative D call TRBD1 (6 bases). Looked up from germline, CDR1 is SGHRS and CDR2 is YFSETQ. The CDR3 contains 14 residues. CDR3 protein: CASSPGDTNTEAFF. The CDR3 DNA reads as TGCGCCAGCAGCCCCGGGGACACGAACACTGAAGCTTTTTTT.